Listed below are T cell receptor beta chains from one sample, sequenced in a study of Graves' ophthalmopathy and Graves' hyperthyroidism. Using its own MiXCR run on the multiplex PCR reads, TCRdb lists one record per CDR3 protein. The sample comprises around 520,000 distinct CDR3 sequences, 35% to 40% of which are singletons, and over 3.5% rests with the top ten. Sequences were obtained from peripheral blood or thyroid tissue (not recorded which). These TCRs come from an adult man with Graves' hyperthyroidism. Both conserved end residues are trimmed from each CDR3. For some rows the clone size is stated as once, few or many, or as a class when expanded; others skip it.

j_call clone_size v_call cdr3_aa
TRBJ1-2 many TRBV6-1 ASSKRYAGGDGYT
TRBJ1-6 once TRBV12-3/TRBV12-4 ASSQLAGQGNSPLH
TRBJ2-3 . TRBV12-3/TRBV12-4 ASSQGRPDTQY
TRBJ2-7 . TRBV5-1 ASSPSGRGPERY
TRBJ1-3 few TRBV7-2 ASSLSPQGGNTIY
TRBJ1-3 many TRBV2 ASSEIAGRKANTIY
TRBJ2-5 . TRBV6-6 ASSYPSGTRQETQY
TRBJ1-1 . TRBV6-1 ASSPHVGVGTGAF
TRBJ1-3 many TRBV7-2 ASSLRRAQVSGNTIY
TRBJ2-3 few TRBV29-1 STRTEIALNTQY
TRBJ1-2 many TRBV9 ASSVGLQGEGGYT
TRBJ1-6 . TRBV10-2 ASSVGGAPGSPLH
TRBJ2-3 . TRBV7-3 ASSLRRGGDVYY
TRBJ2-7 . TRBV29-1 SVGFSGTGIYEQY
TRBJ1-2 . TRBV7-3 ASSLRLAGTGGGYT
TRBJ2-1 . TRBV7-2 ASSFRQGYNEQF
TRBJ1-1 . TRBV10-3 AIREGRQNTEAF
TRBJ2-5 many TRBV12-3/TRBV12-4 ASSLTQVQETQY
TRBJ1-3 . TRBV19 ASSIIRTGGYGNTIY
TRBJ2-7 . TRBV24-1 ATSSTDAYEQY
TRBJ2-5 many TRBV6-6 ASSGGGQQETQY
TRBJ1-1 many TRBV29-1 SVGGGELMNTEAF
TRBJ2-3 few TRBV20-1 SARGWGGRNTDTQY
TRBJ2-7 many TRBV7-9 ASSLPGTSEQY
TRBJ2-2 many TRBV2 ASRQRAGLGYAGELF
TRBJ1-1 many TRBV6-5 ASSSTGKDAF
TRBJ1-5 many TRBV7-8 ASSLLPRPPGSYSNQPQH
TRBJ1-5 . TRBV7-9 ASSSTGQVPGQPQH
TRBJ2-2 many TRBV7-2 ASSDNTGELF
TRBJ2-2 many TRBV25-1 ASSENGGELF
TRBJ1-1 many TRBV20-1 SVLQGDNSEAF
TRBJ1-4 many TRBV2 ASSEEGNEKLF
TRBJ1-5 . TRBV29-1 SVDQGDNQPQH
TRBJ1-5 few TRBV6-5 ASSELRGPTPNQPQH
TRBJ1-1 . TRBV6-5 ASSSLPGTGNTEAF
TRBJ1-2 . TRBV2 ASSESLGATNYGYT
TRBJ1-2 many TRBV10-3 AISEEGGYT
TRBJ2-7 many TRBV7-8 ASSSPLRGTTSYEQY
TRBJ1-3 few TRBV6-1 ASIEGGSGNTIY
TRBJ2-1 . TRBV7-9 ASGGGLESTAYEQF
TRBJ2-7 . TRBV20-1 SAQGQGYEQY
TRBJ1-6 many TRBV10-2 ASREDRGGSPLH
TRBJ2-5 . TRBV2 ASRVGLAGEETQY
TRBJ2-7 once TRBV20-1 SARENGTGSGEQY
TRBJ2-5 . TRBV5-1 ASSFVVNTGDKETQY
TRBJ1-2 . TRBV4-1 ASSQDGTFGAGYT
TRBJ2-2 many TRBV20-1 SARILAGGLNTGELF
TRBJ2-3 few TRBV2 ASSDSEGTDTQY
TRBJ1-4 many TRBV5-5 ASSLGQGVEKLF
TRBJ1-4 few TRBV7-9 ASSLVNTPFLEKLF
TRBJ1-1 . TRBV10-1 ASNRDSAGDTEAF
TRBJ1-4 . TRBV10-3 AISDYPTNEKLF
TRBJ2-5 many TRBV20-1 SARGRQETQY
TRBJ2-7 . TRBV20-1 SARDIGGSSYEQY